This record looks at one TCR beta chain sequence and its context. V lost 2 bases, J lost 5 bases, and 16 bases stayed unmatched. The CDR3 runs to 18 residues. Germline values: CDR1 MNHEY, CDR2 SVGEGT. Profiling relied on immunoSEQ multiplex PCR, and the TCRdb table lists in-frame clones only, not all of them. The sample holds about 140,000 clones, 84% seen once. This sample stems from a study of blood T cell repertoires in COVID-19. The chain couples TRBV6-2 or TRBV6-3 to TRBJ2-5, with TRBD2 matching over 8 bases. The specimen was peripheral blood. The sequence was collected from a man aged 25-45 years with COVID-19, enrolled during active disease. This CDR3 is CASSYLLQPGPGGETQYF. CDR3 sequence (DNA): TGTGCCAGCAGTTACCTTCTACAACCGGGACCGGGGGGGGAGACCCAGTACTTC.